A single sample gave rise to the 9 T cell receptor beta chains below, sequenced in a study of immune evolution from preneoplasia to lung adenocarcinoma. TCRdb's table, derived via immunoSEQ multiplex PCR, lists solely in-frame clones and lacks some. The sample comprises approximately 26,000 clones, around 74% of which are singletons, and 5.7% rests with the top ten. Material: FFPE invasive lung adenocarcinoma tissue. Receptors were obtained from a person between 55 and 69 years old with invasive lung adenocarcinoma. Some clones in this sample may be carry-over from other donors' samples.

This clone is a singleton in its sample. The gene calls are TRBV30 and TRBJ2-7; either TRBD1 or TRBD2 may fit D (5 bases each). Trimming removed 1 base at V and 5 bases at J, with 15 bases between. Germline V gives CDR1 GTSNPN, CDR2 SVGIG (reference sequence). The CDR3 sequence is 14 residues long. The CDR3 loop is CAWSGVGSGHEQYF. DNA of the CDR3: TGTGCCTGGAGTGGGGTAGGGTCGGGACACGAGCAGTACTTC.

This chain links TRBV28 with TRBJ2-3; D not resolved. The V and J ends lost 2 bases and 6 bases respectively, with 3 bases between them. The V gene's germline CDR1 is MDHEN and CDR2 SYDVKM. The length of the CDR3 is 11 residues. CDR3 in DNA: TGTGCCAGCAGTTTACGGGATACGCAGTATTTT. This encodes CASSLRDTQYF.

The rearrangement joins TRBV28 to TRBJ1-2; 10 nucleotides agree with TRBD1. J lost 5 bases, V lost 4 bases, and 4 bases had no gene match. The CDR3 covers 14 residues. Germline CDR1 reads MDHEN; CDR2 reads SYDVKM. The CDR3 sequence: CASSSGTGVYGYTF. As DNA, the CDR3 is TGTGCCAGCAGTTCCGGGACAGGGGTTTATGGCTACACCTTC.

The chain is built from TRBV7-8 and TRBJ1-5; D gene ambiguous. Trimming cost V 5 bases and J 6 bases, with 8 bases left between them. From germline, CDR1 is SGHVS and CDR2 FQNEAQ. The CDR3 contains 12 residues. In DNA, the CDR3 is TGTGCCAGCAGCATGACCCCTCAGCCCCAGCATTTT. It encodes CASSMTPQPQHF.

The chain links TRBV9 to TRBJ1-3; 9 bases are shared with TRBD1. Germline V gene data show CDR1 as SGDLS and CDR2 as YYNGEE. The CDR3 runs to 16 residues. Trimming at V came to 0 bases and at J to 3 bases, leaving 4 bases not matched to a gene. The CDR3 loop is CASSVAGTGLGNTIYF. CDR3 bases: TGTGCCAGCAGCGTAGCCGGGACAGGGCTTGGAAACACCATATATTTT.

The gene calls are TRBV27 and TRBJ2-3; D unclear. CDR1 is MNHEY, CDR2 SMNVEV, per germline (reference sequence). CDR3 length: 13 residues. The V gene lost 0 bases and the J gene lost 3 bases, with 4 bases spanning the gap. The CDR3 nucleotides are TGTGCCAGCAGTTTATCCGTGACAGATACGCAGTATTTT. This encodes CASSLSVTDTQYF.

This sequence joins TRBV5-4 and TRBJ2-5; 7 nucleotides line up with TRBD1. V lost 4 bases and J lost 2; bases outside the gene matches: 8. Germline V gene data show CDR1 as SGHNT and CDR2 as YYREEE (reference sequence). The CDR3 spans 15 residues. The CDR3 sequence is CASSSRTGSQETQYF. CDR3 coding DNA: TGTGCCAGCAGCAGCCGGACAGGATCTCAAGAGACCCAGTACTTC.

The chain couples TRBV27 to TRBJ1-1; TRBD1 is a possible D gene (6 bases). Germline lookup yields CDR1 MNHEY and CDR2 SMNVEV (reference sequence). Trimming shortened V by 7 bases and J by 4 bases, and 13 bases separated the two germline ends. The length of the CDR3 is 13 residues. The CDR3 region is CASTVTGSTEAFF. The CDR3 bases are TGTGCCAGCACTGTAACAGGGTCCACTGAAGCTTTCTTT.

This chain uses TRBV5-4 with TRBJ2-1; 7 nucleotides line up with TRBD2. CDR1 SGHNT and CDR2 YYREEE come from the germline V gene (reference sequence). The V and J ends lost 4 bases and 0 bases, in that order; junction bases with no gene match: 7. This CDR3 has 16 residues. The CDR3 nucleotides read TGTGCCAGCAGCCTTCCGGGGGGAGGCTCCTACAATGAGCAGTTCTTC. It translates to CASSLPGGGSYNEQFF.